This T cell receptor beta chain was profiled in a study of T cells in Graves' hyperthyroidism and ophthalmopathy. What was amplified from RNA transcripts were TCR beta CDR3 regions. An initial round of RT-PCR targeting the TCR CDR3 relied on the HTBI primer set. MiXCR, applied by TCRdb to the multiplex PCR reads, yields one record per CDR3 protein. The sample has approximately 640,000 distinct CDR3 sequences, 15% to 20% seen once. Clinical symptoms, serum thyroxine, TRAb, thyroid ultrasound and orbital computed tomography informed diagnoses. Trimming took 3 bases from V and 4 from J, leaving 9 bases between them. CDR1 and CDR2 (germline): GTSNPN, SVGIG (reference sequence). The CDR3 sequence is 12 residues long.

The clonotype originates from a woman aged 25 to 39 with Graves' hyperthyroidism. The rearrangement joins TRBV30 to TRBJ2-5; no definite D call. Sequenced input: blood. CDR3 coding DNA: TGTGCCTGGAGCAGGATTACAGAGACCCAGTACTTC. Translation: CAWSRITETQYF.